This T cell receptor beta chain comes out of a study of OX40 agonist ivuxolimab in advanced cancers. General observations from the study: At 0.1-3.0 mg/kg, partial responders had clonal expansion among the lowest observed. In the 0.1 to 3.0 mg/kg range, CD4+ and CD8+ blood T cells had expanded clonally by week 6.

Comments on this clone: Antigen: not known.

Clones were sequenced by immunoSEQ multiplex PCR, and TCRdb holds only the in-frame ones, with some missing. The sample includes under 30,000 clones, over 90% of them seen just once. Autoimmune disease history or systemic immunosuppression was exclusionary. Blood samples were obtained at baseline, cycle 4 day 1, and cycle 7 day 1. This receptor was obtained from an adult with an advanced solid tumor such as melanoma, head and neck, liver or kidney cancer. The sequences come from CD4+ or CD8+ T cells sorted from blood, collected in a trial of the OX40 agonist ivuxolimab.

CDR3 bases: TGTGCCAGCAGCTTAGTGTGGGTTGGAAACACCATATATTTT. Its protein is CASSLVWVGNTIYF. The rearrangement links TRBV7-9 to TRBJ1-3; no definite D call. CDR1 SEHNR and CDR2 FQNEAQ come from the germline V gene (reference sequence). V was clipped by 1 base and J by 3 bases, with 7 bases between them. This CDR3 region has 14 residues.